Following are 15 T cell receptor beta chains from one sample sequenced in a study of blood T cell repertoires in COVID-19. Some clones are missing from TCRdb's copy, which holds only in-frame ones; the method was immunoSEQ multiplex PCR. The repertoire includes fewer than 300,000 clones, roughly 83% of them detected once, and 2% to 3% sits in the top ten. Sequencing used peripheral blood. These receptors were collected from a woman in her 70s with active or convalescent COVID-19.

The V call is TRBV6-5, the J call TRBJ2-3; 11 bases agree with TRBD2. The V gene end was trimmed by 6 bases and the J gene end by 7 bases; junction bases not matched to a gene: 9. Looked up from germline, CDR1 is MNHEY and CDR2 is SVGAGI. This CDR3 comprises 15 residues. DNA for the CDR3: TGTGCCAGCAGACCCTTAGCGGGAGGGCCGAATACGCAGTATTTT. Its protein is CASRPLAGGPNTQYF.

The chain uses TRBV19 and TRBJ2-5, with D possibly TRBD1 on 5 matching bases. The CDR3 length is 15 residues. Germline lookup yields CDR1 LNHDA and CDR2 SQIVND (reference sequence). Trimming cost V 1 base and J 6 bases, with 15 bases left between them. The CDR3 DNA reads TGTGCCAGTAGTATAGGACCCCAGGGTGGGAAGACCCAGTACTTC. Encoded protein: CASSIGPQGGKTQYF.

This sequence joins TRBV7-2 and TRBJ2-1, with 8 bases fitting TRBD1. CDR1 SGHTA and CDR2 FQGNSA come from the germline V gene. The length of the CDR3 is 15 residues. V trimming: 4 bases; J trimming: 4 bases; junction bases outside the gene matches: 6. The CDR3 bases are TGTGCCAGCAGCTCAAGGGACAGGATTTACAATGAGCAGTTCTTC. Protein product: CASSSRDRIYNEQFF.

CDR3 sequence reads: CASSLGGVVTGELFF. CDR3 in DNA: TGCGCCAGCAGCCTTGGAGGGGTGGTAACCGGGGAGCTGTTTTTT. The chain combines TRBV5-1 with TRBJ2-2; D might be TRBD2 (6 bases). From germline, CDR1 is SGHRS and CDR2 YFSETQ. This CDR3 is built from 15 residues. V dropped 4 bases and J dropped 5 bases, with 15 bases sitting between them.

CDR3 amino acids: CASSFRSNTGELFF. In nucleotides, the CDR3 is TGCGCCAGCAGCTTCAGATCGAACACCGGGGAGCTGTTTTTT. This rearrangement joins TRBV5-1 to TRBJ2-2; D is undetermined. The V and J ends lost 2 bases and 0 bases respectively, with 5 bases between them. CDR3 size: 14 residues. Germline V gene sequence: CDR1 SGHRS, CDR2 YFSETQ.

The CDR3 coding sequence is TGTGCCAGCAGGGGGGCCGGGACAGGGACAGCTTTCTTT. Translating it yields CASRGAGTGTAFF. The chain employs TRBV6-5 and TRBJ1-1; 9 positions match TRBD1. Germline V CDR1 and CDR2: MNHEY, SVGAGI. Trimming cost V 6 bases and J 10 bases; bases outside gene matches: 9. This CDR3 region has 13 residues.

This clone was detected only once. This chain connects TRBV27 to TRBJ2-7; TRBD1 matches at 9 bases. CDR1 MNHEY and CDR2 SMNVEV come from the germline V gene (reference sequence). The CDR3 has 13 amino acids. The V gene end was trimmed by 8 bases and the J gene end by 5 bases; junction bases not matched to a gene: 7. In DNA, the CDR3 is TGTGCCAGCCGCCCGGGACAGGGAAACGAGCAGTACTTC. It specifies CASRPGQGNEQYF.

The CDR3 sequence is CASSRSTPTDTQYF. The CDR3 bases are TGTGCCAGCAGTAGGAGCACGCCCACAGATACGCAGTATTTT. The chain employs TRBV2 and TRBJ2-3; D remains unclear. The V gene lost 5 bases and the J gene lost 2 bases, with 11 bases spanning the gap. This CDR3 contains 14 residues. Germline values: CDR1 SNHLY, CDR2 FYNNEI.

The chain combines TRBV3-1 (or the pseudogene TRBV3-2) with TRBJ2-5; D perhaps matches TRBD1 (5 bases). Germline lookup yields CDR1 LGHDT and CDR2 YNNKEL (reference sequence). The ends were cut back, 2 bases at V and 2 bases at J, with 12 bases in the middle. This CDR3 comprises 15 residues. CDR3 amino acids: CASSQHGQGQETQYF. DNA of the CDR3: TGTGCCAGCAGCCAACATGGGCAGGGACAAGAGACCCAGTACTTC.

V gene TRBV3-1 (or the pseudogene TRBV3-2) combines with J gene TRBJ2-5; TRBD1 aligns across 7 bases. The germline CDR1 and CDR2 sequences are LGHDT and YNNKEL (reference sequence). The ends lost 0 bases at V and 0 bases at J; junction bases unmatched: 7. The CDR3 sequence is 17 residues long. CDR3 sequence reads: CASSQDGTVSYQETQYF. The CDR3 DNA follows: TGTGCCAGCAGCCAAGATGGGACAGTATCGTACCAAGAGACCCAGTACTTC.

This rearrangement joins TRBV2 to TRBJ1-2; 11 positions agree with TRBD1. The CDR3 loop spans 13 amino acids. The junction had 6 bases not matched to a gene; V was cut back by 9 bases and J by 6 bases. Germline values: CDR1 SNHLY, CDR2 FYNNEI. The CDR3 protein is CARKPDRGHGYTF. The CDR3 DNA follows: TGTGCCAGAAAACCGGACAGGGGGCATGGCTACACCTTC.

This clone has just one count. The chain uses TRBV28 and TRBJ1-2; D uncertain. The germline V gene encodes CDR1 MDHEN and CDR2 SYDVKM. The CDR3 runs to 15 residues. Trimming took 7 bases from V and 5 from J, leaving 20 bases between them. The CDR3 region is CASTRRSSHWYGYTF. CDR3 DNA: TGTGCCAGCACCCGGCGGAGTTCCCATTGGTATGGCTACACCTTC.

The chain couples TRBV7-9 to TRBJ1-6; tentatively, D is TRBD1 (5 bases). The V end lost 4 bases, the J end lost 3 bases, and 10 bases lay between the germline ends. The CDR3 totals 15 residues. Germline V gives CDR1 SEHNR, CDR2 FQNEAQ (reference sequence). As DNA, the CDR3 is TGTGCCAGCAGCTCCCTCCAGGGCTATAATTCACCCCTCCACTTT. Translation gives CASSSLQGYNSPLHF.

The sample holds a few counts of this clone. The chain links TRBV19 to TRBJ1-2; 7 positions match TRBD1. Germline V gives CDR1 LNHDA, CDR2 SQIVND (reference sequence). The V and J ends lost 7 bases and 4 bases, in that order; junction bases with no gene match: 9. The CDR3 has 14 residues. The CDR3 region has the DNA TGTGCCAGTACCCACGATAACAGGGGCTATGGCTACACCTTC. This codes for CASTHDNRGYGYTF.

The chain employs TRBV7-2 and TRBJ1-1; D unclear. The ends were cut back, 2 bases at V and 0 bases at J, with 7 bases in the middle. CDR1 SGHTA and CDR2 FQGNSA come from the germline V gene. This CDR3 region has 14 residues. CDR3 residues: CASSLSHLNTEAFF. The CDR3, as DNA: TGTGCCAGCAGCTTATCCCACTTGAACACTGAAGCTTTCTTT.